This TCR beta chain emerged from a study of beta chain features in type 1 diabetes. Overall study: Taken together, all samples contributed approximately 110,000,000 examined sorted cells. General observations from the study: Cells carrying high TCR expression could end up over-represented when cDNA is sequenced. Type 1 diabetes patients showed a moderate but significant shortening of TCRB CDR3s in all four CD4+ subsets.

CDR1 and CDR2 (germline): LGHNA, YNFKEQ. The CDR3 runs 16 residues. Trimming left V 4 bases short and J 3 bases short, with 16 bases between. The authors took one heparinised blood draw, averaging about 120 mL, from each donor. The purity of all sorted populations exceeded 98%. This clone has a handful of counts. Its antigen is unidentified. The sequenced template was cDNA made from the entire isolated RNA. Assay: immunoSEQ multiplex PCR; the TCRdb copy retains only in-frame clones and omits some. Among 250,000 to 300,000 clones listed, roughly an eighth were seen once. This TCR was recovered from a man aged 30-40 years with type 1 diabetes. Sequencing used naive CD4+ T cells from blood. The V call is TRBV4-2, the J call TRBJ2-1; a possible D gene is TRBD2 (6 bases). CDR3 in amino acids: CASSPSTGEGYNEQFF. The DNA for the CDR3 is TGTGCCAGCAGCCCCTCAACGGGAGAGGGCTACAATGAGCAGTTCTTC.